The entry below describes one T cell receptor (beta chain). The sample is drawn from a study of cytomegalovirus exposure and HLA in healthy donors. 13 Jbeta primers and 60 Vbeta primers were used for the PCR. The assay was immunoSEQ multiplex PCR, and TCRdb's table has in-frame clones only and misses some. The sample carries about 83,000 clones, 78% recorded once. Sequencing was performed on PBMCs. This sequence was found in a man aged 18 to 29 in good health and CMV-seropositive.

CDR3 protein: CASSYSRVSSYEQYF. The CDR3 DNA reads as TGTGCCAGCAGTTACTCCAGGGTGAGCTCCTACGAGCAGTACTTC. This chain joins TRBV6-5 and TRBJ2-7; D may be TRBD1 (5 bases). The CDR3 loop spans 15 amino acids. The germline V gene has CDR1 MNHEY and CDR2 SVGAGI. Trimming cost V 0 bases and J 0 bases, with 9 bases left between them.